This TCR beta chain was found in a study of immune evolution from preneoplasia to lung adenocarcinoma. Using immunoSEQ multiplex PCR, the repertoire was profiled, and TCRdb retains in-frame clones only, with some absent. Among 13,000 to 15,000 clones listed, about four fifths were seen once. This clone was counted a few times. Its antigen is not identified. This CDR3 has 14 residues. CDR1 and CDR2 (germline): MRHNA, SNTAGT. With 4 bases removed from V and 7 bases from J, the gap between germline ends came to 14 bases. Study conclusions and caveats: Normal lung had the highest top T cell clone frequencies. Later-stage lesions seemingly showed higher T cell density and diversity than normal lung.

Two lung cancer pathologists independently confirmed each histologic diagnosis. This chain connects TRBV6-4 to TRBJ2-1, with a possible D match to TRBD1 (6 bases). The clonotype comes from a person aged 60-80 years with lung adenocarcinoma. Sequenced sample: FFPE minimally invasive lung adenocarcinoma tissue. The CDR3 nucleotides read TGTGCCAGCAGTGTCGAGATCAGGGGAAATGAGCAGTTCTTC. It is translated as CASSVEIRGNEQFF.